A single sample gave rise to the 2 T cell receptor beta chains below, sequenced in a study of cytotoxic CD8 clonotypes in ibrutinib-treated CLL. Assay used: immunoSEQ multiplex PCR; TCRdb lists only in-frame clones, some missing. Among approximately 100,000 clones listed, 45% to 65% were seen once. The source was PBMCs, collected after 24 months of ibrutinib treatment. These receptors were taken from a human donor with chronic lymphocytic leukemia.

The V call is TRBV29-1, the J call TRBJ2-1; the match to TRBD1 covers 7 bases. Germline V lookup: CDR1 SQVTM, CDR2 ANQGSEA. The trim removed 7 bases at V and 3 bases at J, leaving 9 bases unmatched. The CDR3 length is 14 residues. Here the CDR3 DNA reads TGCAGCGCCACGACCGGGACAGTCTACAATGAGCAGTTCTTC. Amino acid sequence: CSATTGTVYNEQFF.

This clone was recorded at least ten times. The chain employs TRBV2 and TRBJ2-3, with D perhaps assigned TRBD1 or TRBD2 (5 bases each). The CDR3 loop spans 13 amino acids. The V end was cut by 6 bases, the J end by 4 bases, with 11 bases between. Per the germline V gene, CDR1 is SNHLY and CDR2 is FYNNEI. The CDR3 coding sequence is TGTGCCAGCAGGGGGACCGGGCCAGATACGCAGTATTTT. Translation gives CASRGTGPDTQYF.